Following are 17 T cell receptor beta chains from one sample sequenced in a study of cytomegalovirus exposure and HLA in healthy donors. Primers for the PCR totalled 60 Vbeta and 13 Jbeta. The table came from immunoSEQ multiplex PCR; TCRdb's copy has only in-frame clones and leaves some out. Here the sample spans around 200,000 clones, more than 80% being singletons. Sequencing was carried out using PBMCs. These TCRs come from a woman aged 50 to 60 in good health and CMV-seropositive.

This CDR3 reads CASKQLGPLGRETQYF. As DNA, the CDR3 is TGTGCCAGCAAGCAACTCGGACCCTTGGGGCGAGAGACCCAGTACTTC. V and J are TRBV27 and TRBJ2-5; D is perhaps TRBD1 (5 bases). V was pared by 7 bases and J by 4 bases, with 22 bases between. CDR3 size: 16 residues. From germline, CDR1 is MNHEY and CDR2 SMNVEV (reference sequence).

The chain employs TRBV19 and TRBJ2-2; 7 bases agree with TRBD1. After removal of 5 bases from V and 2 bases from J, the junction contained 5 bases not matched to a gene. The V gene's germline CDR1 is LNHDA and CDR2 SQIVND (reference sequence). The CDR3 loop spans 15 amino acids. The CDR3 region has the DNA TGTGCCAGTAGTCTACGGACAGGAAACACCGGGGAGCTGTTTTTT. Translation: CASSLRTGNTGELFF.

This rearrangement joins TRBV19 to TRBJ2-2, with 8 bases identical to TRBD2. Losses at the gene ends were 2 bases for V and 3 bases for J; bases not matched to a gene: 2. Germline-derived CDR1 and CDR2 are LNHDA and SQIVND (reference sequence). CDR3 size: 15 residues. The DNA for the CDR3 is TGTGCCAGTAGTATAATAGCGGGGTACACCGGGGAGCTGTTTTTT. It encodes CASSIIAGYTGELFF.

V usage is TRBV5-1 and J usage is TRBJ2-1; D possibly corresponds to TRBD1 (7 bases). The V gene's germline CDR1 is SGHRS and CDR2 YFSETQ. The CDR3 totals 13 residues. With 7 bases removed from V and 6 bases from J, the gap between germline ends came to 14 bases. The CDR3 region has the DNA TGCGCCAGCCAACGACAGGGAGGCAATGAGCAGTTCTTC. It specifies CASQRQGGNEQFF.

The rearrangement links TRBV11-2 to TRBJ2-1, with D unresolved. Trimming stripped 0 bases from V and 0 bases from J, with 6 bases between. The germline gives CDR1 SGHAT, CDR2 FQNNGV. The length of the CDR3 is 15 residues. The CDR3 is CASSLEPGSYNEQFF. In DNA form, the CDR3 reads TGTGCCAGCAGCTTAGAGCCAGGCTCCTACAATGAGCAGTTCTTC.

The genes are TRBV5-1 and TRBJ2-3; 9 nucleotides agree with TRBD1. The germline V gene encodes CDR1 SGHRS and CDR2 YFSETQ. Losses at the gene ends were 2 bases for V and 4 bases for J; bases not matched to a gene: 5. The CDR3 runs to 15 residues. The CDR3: CASSLQQGAADTQYF. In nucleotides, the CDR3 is TGCGCCAGCAGCTTACAACAGGGGGCCGCAGATACGCAGTATTTT.

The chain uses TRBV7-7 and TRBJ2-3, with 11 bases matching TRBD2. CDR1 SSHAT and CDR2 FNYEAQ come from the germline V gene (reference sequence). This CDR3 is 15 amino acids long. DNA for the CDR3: TGTGCTAGGGCAACTAGCGGGGGACCCACAGATACGCAGTATTTT. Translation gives CARATSGGPTDTQYF. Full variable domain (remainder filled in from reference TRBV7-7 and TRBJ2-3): GAGVSQSPRYKVTKRGQDVTLRCDPISSHATLYWYQQALGQGPEFLTYFNYEAQPDKSGLPSDRFSAERPEGSISTLTIQRTEQRDSAMYRCARATSGGPTDTQYFGPGTRLTVL.

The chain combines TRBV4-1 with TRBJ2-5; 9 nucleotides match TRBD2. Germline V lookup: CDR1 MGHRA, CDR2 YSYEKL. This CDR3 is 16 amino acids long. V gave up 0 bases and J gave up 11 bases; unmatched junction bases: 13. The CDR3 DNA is TGCGCCAGCAGCCAAGATCCGGTAGCGGGGGTGTGGGAGCAGTACTTC. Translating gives CASSQDPVAGVWEQYF.

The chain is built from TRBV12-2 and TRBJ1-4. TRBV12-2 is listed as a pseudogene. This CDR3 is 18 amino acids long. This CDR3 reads CASRLERGLLTTNEKLFF. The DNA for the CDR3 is TGTGCAAGTCGCTTAGAGCGGGGACTACTCACAACTAATGAAAAACTGTTTTTT.

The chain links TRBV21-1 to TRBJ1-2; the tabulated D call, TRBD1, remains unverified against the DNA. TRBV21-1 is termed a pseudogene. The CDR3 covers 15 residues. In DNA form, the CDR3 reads TGTGCCAGCAGCAAATATCAGGGGCATGACTATGGCTACACCTTC. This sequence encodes CASSKYQGHDYGYTF.

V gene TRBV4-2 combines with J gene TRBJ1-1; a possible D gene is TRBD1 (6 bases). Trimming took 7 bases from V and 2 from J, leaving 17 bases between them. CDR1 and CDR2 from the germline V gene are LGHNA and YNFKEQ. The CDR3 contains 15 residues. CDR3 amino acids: CASTQGREVNTEAFF. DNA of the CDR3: TGTGCCAGCACCCAGGGGAGGGAGGTCAACACTGAAGCTTTCTTT.

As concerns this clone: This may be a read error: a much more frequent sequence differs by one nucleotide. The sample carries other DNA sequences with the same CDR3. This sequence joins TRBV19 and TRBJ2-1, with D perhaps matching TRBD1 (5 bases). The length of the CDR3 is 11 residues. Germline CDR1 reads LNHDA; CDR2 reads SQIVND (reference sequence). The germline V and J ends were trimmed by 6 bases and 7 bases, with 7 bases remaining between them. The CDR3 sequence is CASRTGNEQFF. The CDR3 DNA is TGTGCCAGTAGAACAGGAAATGAGCAGTTCTTC.

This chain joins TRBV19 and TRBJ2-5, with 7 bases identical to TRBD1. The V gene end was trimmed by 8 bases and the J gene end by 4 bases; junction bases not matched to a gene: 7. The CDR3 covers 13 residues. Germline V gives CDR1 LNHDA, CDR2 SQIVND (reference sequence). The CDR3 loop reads CASGTVGGETQYF. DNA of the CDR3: TGTGCCAGTGGGACAGTAGGGGGAGAGACCCAGTACTTC.

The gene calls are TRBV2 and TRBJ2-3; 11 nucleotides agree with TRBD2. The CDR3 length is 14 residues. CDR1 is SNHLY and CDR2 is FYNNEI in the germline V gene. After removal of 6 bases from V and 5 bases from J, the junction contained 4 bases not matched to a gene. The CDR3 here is CASSVSGGEDTQYF. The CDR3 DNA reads TGTGCCAGCAGCGTTAGCGGGGGGGAAGATACGCAGTATTTT.

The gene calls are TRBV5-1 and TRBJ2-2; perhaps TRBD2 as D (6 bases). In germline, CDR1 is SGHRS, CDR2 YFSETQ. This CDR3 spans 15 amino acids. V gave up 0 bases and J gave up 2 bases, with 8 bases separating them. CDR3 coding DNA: TGCGCCAGCAGCTTGGCTGCGGGAAACACCGGGGAGCTGTTTTTT. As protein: CASSLAAGNTGELFF.

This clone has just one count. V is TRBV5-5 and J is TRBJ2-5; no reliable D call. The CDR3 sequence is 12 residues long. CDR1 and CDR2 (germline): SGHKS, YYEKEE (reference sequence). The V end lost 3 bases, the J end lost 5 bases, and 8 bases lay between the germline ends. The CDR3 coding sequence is TGTGCCAGCAGCTCCATACTGGAGACCCAGTACTTC. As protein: CASSSILETQYF.

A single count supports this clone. Written as DNA, the CDR3 is TGTGCCACGACGACTAGCGTTACCGGGGAGCTGTTTTTT. It is translated as CATTTSVTGELFF. The V gene is TRBV10-3, the J gene TRBJ2-2; 8 bases map to TRBD2. Per the germline V gene, CDR1 is ENHRY and CDR2 is SYGVKD. The CDR3 has 13 amino acids. The ends lost 10 bases at V and 5 bases at J; junction bases unmatched: 6.